This T cell receptor (beta chain) appears in the sequencing data of a study of blood T cell repertoires in COVID-19 (TCRdb year 2020). Broadly, across the study: Collaborator samples came from the United States, Italy and Spain and covered acute and convalescent phases of COVID-19. The prospective study material was composed of cDNA or gDNA derived from T cells, B-cell-depleted T cells, or PBMCs. Sample metadata almost always included a de-identified subject ID, COVID-19 status, age in years and sex. The repertoires were made available in a free public database intended to serve as a resource for research on the immune response to SARS-CoV-2. The samples were drawn from the first 160 participants of the ongoing ImmuneRACE study and from over 950 subjects provided by 6 global collaborators. Where available, HLA class I and class II types were obtained from metadata supplied by the sample provider rather than from assay-based typing. The dataset comprised deeply sampled blood TCRbeta repertoires from subjects exposed to, actively infected with, or recovered from COVID-19.

The immunoSEQ Assay, a bias-controlled multiplex PCR, was used to amplify TCRbeta CDR3 regions from genomic DNA. Under the source paper's analysis protocol: The number of nucleated cells in each sample was estimated from the amplification of reference gene primers within the assay. To quantify the absolute abundance of each unique TCRbeta CDR3 rearrangement, sequence reads were collapsed and filtered. Productive Simpson clonality was computed per sample as the square root of Simpson's diversity index over productive rearrangements. TCRdb took this table from immuneACCESS and kept in-frame rearrangements with V and J called. Such tables lack part of the clones; where checked against another copy, unresolved V genes explain under half of the gap, and the rest is unexplained. Clone size and V and J calls were adopted from that table, with D and trimming inferred from the DNA. The sample data list 80,000 to 95,000 clones, and around 84% of these were observed just once. Of the sample, over 20% is held by the ten largest clones.

This clone was seen once. This receptor's antigen is unknown. No qualities accompany the bases; no much larger clone lies one base away. The junction shows trimming of 5 bases on V and 1 base on J, and the gene matches do not reach 7 bases of it. Taken from the germline V gene (reference sequence), the CDR1 and CDR2 loops are LGHDT and YNNKEL. From its cysteine to its phenylalanine, the CDR3 spans 16 amino acids. The only DNA kept is the CDR3, 48 bases in frame from the first base. Study-wide findings and limitations: Clinical and demographic metadata were provided uncurated, with the amount varying by source and participant.

Collaborating institutions collected whole blood in K2EDTA tubes following their own protocols. For TCRbeta analysis, collaborators shipped samples in one of three forms: frozen whole blood, isolated PBMCs, or DNA extracted from either of those sample types. The sequence joins TRBV3-1 (or the pseudogene TRBV3-2) to TRBJ2-3; 9 bases in between match TRBD2. This sequence was found in an elderly woman in a cohort sampled during active or convalescent COVID-19. Sequenced material: peripheral blood. The CDR3 protein sequence reads: CASSSTRTSGTDTQYF. The DNA reads as follows: TGTGCCAGCAGCTCGACCCGGACTAGCGGCACAGATACGCAGTATTTT.